The present entry profiles one TCR beta chain with its context. The sample is drawn from a study of blood T cell repertoires in COVID-19. Study at large: Donors in the United States, Italy and Spain gave samples during acute or convalescent COVID-19. In each case, the material was cDNA or gDNA derived from T cells, B-cell-depleted T cells, or PBMCs.

Study processing details: Estimation of nucleated cell counts was performed using reference gene primer amplification. Data came from immunoSEQ multiplex PCR; TCRdb stores just in-frame clones and leaves some out. V, J and clone size derive from that table, while D and trimming were established from the DNA sequence. Seen here are about 48,000 clones, 80% to 90% observed once, and the top ten hold 2.5% to 3%. Germline CDR1 reads LGHDT; CDR2 reads YNNKEL (reference sequence). V dropped 4 bases and J dropped 0 bases, with 7 bases sitting between them. This CDR3 has 15 amino acids. The chain has TRBV3-1 (or the pseudogene TRBV3-2) and TRBJ2-6; the D gene is possibly TRBD1 (5 bases). This TCR came from an elderly woman with acute or convalescent COVID-19. The sample consisted of peripheral blood. DNA for the CDR3: TGTGCCAGCAGCCCCAGGGACTCTGGGGCCAACGTCCTGACTTTC. It codes for CASSPRDSGANVLTF.